This TCR beta chain was found in a study of blood T cells in healthy people across ages. Study-wide results and caveats: Possibly, changes in expanded clonotypes were confounded because donor CMV status was unknown.

Turning to this clonotype: Its antigen is not identified.

There were at least 6 micrograms of total RNA extracted from every sample. Alongside a J-beta primer mix, a sample-barcoded 5' primer served in a second PCR lasting roughly 6 to 11 cycles. MiXCR, run by TCRdb on the 5' RACE reads, gives a single entry per CDR3 protein. Of 2 million or so distinct CDR3 sequences in the sample, roughly 50% are singletons; the top ten hold about 2.1%. The CDR3 runs to 17 residues. Per germline, CDR1 MGHRA and CDR2 YSYEKL. V was clipped by 4 bases and J by 2 bases, with 21 bases between them. The chain recombines TRBV4-1 with TRBJ2-7; TRBD2 might be the D (7 bases). The clonotype comes from a woman in her forties in good health. Sequencing was carried out using blood. CDR3 residues: CASSRDNSGDIPYEQYF. The DNA for the CDR3 is TGCGCCAGCAGCCGAGACAACAGCGGGGACATCCCCTACGAGCAGTACTTC.